This entry lists 7 T cell receptor beta chains sequenced from one sample in a study of blood T cell repertoires in COVID-19. Libraries were prepared by immunoSEQ multiplex PCR; TCRdb keeps only in-frame clonotypes and omits some of them. This table holds about 120,000 clones, roughly 84% found once. Sequencing was carried out using peripheral blood. The source of these receptors is a man aged 60-69 years with acute or convalescent COVID-19.

This clone turned up a few times. This CDR3 is CASTRTGANVLTF. The CDR3 bases are TGTGCCAGCACGAGGACTGGGGCCAACGTCCTGACTTTC. The chain has TRBV12-3 or TRBV12-4 and TRBJ2-6; unclear D gene. The V end lost 7 bases, the J end lost 2 bases, and 6 bases lay between the germline ends. The CDR3 contains 13 residues.

The genes are TRBV20-1 and TRBJ2-3; D remains ambiguous. Looked up from germline, CDR1 is DFQATT and CDR2 is SNEGSKA (reference sequence). The CDR3 is 10 amino acids. Written as DNA, the CDR3 is TGCAGCTCCTCCGTGGATACGCAGTATTTT. This encodes CSSSVDTQYF.

This clone was found a few times. The chain joins TRBV7-9 to TRBJ2-7, with D tentatively TRBD2 (6 bases). This CDR3 spans 14 amino acids. V lost 1 base to trimming and J lost 6 bases, with 13 bases between them. Germline V gene sequence: CDR1 SEHNR, CDR2 FQNEAQ (reference sequence). Written as DNA, the CDR3 is TGTGCCAGCAGCTTAGTAGCGGTTCCTACCGAGCAGTACTTC. It codes for CASSLVAVPTEQYF.

This clone was seen only once. The chain couples TRBV6-5 to TRBJ2-7; possible D gene TRBD1, 6 bases. CDR3 length equals 15 residues. Germline V gives CDR1 MNHEY, CDR2 SVGAGI. V was clipped by 4 bases and J by 0 bases, with 13 bases between them. The DNA for the CDR3 is TGTGCCAGCAGTTCCCGGGACACGAGCTCCTACGAGCAGTACTTC. This sequence encodes CASSSRDTSSYEQYF.

The chain carries TRBV21-1 and TRBJ1-6; TRBD1, the table's D call, lacks a check against the DNA. TRBV21-1 is tagged as a pseudogene. The CDR3 extends over 15 amino acids. The CDR3 sequence is CASSIIRQMNSPLHF. The CDR3 DNA sequence: TGTGCCAGCAGCATAATACGACAAATGAATTCACCCCTCCACTTT.

By frequency in the sample, this clone is medium-sized (0.01 to 0.1%). The chain couples TRBV11-2 to TRBJ2-3, with 10 bases identical to TRBD2. The CDR3 is 19 amino acids. V lost 5 bases, J lost 3 bases, and 17 bases stayed unmatched. CDR1 and CDR2 from the germline V gene are SGHAT and FQNNGV. As DNA, the CDR3 is TGTGCCAGCAGCGCCAGGTGGGGAACAGCGGGAGGGAGGACAGATACGCAGTATTTT. This encodes CASSARWGTAGGRTDTQYF.

The chain has TRBV18 and TRBJ2-5; D possibly corresponds to TRBD1 (5 bases). Trimming removed 2 bases at V and 5 bases at J, with 9 bases between. This CDR3 contains 13 residues. Germline V gives CDR1 KGHSH, CDR2 LQKENI. The CDR3, as DNA: TGTGCCAGCTCACCAACAGGAATGGAGACCCAGTACTTC. It translates to CASSPTGMETQYF.